One T cell receptor beta chain is described in this entry. Its antigen remains unidentified. Trimming removed 0 bases at V and 8 bases at J, with 11 bases between. Germline V gene lookup returns CDR1 MNHNY and CDR2 SVGAGI (reference sequence). The CDR3 loop spans 15 amino acids. The data were taken from a study of cytomegalovirus exposure and HLA in healthy donors. Primers included in the PCR were 60 Vbeta and 13 Jbeta primers. Measured with immunoSEQ multiplex PCR; TCRdb has only the in-frame clones, and not every one. The sample records 150,000 to 200,000 clones, more than 65% being singletons. General study results and limits: In a later analysis, across HLA loci, associated TCR counts were highest for DRB1, lowest for HLA-C. Of the V segments, some could not be distinguished, including TRBV6-2 and TRBV6-3, and were excluded. Fewer N-insertions (relative to the roughly 630-donor mean) were reportedly seen in an Asian-associated ancestry cluster in a later analysis.

V is TRBV6-6 and J is TRBJ1-6; tentatively, D is TRBD1 (5 bases). The sample comprised PBMCs. The source of this sequence is a woman between 25 and 40 years old in good health and CMV-seronegative. CDR3 DNA sequence: TGTGCCAGCAGTTACTCGGAGGCGGGGGATTCACCCCTCCACTTT. It encodes CASSYSEAGDSPLHF.